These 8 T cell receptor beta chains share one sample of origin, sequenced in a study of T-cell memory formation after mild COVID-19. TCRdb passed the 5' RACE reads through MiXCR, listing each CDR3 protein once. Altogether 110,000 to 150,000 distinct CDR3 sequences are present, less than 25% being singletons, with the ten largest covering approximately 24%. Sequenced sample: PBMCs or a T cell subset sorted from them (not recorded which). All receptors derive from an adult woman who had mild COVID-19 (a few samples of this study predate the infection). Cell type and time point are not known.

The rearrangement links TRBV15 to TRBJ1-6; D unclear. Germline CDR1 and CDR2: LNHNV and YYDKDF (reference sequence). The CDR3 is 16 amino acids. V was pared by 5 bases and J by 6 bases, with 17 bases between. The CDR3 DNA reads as TGTGCCACCAGCGCCACGGGAGAGGGTGGTAATTCACCCCTCCACTTT. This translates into CATSATGEGGNSPLHF. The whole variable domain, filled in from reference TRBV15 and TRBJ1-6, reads DAMVIQNPRYQVTQFGKPVTLSCSQTLNHNVMYWYQQKSSQAPKLLFHYYDKDFNNEADTPDNFQSRRPNTSFCFLDIRSPGLGDTAMYLCATSATGEGGNSPLHFGNGTRLTVT.

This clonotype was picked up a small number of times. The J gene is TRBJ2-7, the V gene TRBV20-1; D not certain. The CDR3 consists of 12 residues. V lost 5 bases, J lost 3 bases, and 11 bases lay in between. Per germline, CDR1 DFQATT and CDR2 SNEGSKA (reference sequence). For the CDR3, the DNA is TGCAGTGCTCCGGATATCAACTACGAGCAGTACTTC. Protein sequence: CSAPDINYEQYF.

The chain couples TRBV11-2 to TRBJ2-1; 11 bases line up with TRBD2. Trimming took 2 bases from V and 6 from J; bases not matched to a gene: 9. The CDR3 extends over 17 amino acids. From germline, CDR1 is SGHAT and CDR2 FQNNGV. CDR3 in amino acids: CASSLTPGLAGINEQFF. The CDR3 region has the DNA TGTGCCAGCAGCTTAACCCCTGGACTAGCGGGTATCAATGAGCAGTTCTTC.

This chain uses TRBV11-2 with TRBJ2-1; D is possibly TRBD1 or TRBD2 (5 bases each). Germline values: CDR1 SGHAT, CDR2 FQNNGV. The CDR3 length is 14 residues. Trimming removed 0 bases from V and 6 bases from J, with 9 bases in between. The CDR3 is CASSLDVGGNEQFF. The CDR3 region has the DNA TGTGCCAGCAGCTTAGATGTTGGGGGCAATGAGCAGTTCTTC.

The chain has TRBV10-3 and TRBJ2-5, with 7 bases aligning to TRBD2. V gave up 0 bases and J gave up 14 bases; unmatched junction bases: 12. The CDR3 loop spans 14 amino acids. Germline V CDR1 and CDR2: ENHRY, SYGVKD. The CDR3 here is CAISESDGTTWVYF. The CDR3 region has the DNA TGTGCCATCAGTGAGTCGGATGGGACTACATGGGTCTACTTC.

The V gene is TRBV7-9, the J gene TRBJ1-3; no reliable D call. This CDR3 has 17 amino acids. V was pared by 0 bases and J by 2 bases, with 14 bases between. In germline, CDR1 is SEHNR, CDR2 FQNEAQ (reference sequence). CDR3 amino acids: CASSLAREREAGNTIYF. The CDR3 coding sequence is TGTGCCAGCAGCTTAGCGCGGGAGAGGGAGGCTGGAAACACCATATATTTT.

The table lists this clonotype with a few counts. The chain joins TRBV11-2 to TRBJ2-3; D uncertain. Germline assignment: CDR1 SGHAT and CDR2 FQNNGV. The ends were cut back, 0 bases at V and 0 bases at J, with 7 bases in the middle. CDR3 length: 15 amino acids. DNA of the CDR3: TGTGCCAGCAGCTTAGACGGGCTCAGCACAGATACGCAGTATTTT. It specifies CASSLDGLSTDTQYF.

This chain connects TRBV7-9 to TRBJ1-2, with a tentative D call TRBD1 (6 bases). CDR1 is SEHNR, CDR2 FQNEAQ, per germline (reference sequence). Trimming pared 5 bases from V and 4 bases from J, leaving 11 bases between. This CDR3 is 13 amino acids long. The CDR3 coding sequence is TGTGCCAGCAGCCTAGGACAGCCCTATGGCTACACCTTC. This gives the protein CASSLGQPYGYTF.